The 28 T cell receptor beta chains in this list originate from one sample, sequenced in a study of T cells in Graves' hyperthyroidism and ophthalmopathy. RNA transcripts gave rise to amplified TCR beta CDR3 regions. A set of HTBI primers served as the primers for a first-round RT-PCR of the TCR CDR3. TCRdb fed the multiplex PCR reads into MiXCR, producing one record per CDR3 protein. This sample carries hundreds of thousands of distinct CDR3 sequences, roughly 13% of them seen once, and the ten largest clones take 5.8%. Sample: blood. The receptors here all came from a woman between 25 and 40 years old with Graves' hyperthyroidism that later progressed to Graves' ophthalmopathy.

This clonotype was found many times. The rearrangement links TRBV20-1 to TRBJ2-7; no clear D gene. The CDR3 loop spans 12 amino acids. Germline-derived CDR1 and CDR2 are DFQATT and SNEGSKA (reference sequence). Deletions cut 5 bases from V and 3 bases from J, with 11 bases between. CDR3 in amino acids: CSAESDVYEQYF. The CDR3 DNA follows: TGCAGTGCTGAGTCTGACGTCTACGAGCAGTACTTC.

This clonotype was counted at least ten times. The chain carries TRBV28 and TRBJ2-1; D unresolved. Germline V gives CDR1 MDHEN, CDR2 SYDVKM. V lost 5 bases and J 0 bases, leaving 11 bases between the germline ends. The CDR3 is made up of 15 amino acids. The CDR3 sequence: CASSIGVSSYNEQFF. The CDR3 DNA reads TGTGCCAGCAGTATAGGTGTCAGCTCCTACAATGAGCAGTTCTTC.

A few counts support this clonotype. The chain carries TRBV10-3 and TRBJ2-2; 10 nucleotides align to TRBD1. The length of the CDR3 is 16 residues. Germline CDR1 is ENHRY and CDR2 is SYGVKD. J gave up 6 bases and V 2 bases, and 6 bases lay outside the gene matches. DNA for the CDR3: TGTGCCATCAGTGAGAGAGGGACAGGGGCGGCCGGGGAGCTGTTTTTT. Protein sequence: CAISERGTGAAGELFF.

This clonotype was seen ten or more times. The V and J genes are TRBV19 and TRBJ2-1; 7 nucleotides agree with TRBD1. V shed 5 bases, J shed 9 bases, and the junction held 13 bases outside the gene matches. Germline values: CDR1 LNHDA, CDR2 SQIVND (reference sequence). The CDR3 length is 15 residues. The CDR3 sequence: CASSSEGAGKAEQFF. CDR3 coding DNA: TGTGCCAGTAGTTCCGAGGGGGCAGGCAAAGCTGAGCAGTTCTTC.

This clonotype was seen ten or more times. The chain links TRBV11-2 to TRBJ2-3; no firm D call. Trimming took off 1 base at V and 1 base at J, with 6 bases between the two ends. The CDR3 is made up of 14 amino acids. CDR1 is SGHAT and CDR2 is FQNNGV in the germline V gene. The CDR3 region has the DNA TGTGCCAGCAGCTTAGCCCCAGGCACAGATACGCAGTATTTT. This codes for CASSLAPGTDTQYF.

Many counts were recorded for this clonotype. The CDR3 region has the DNA TGTGCCAGCAGTGAAAAAGGGGCGCGGTATGATTCACCCCTCCACTTT. Translation: CASSEKGARYDSPLHF. This chain links TRBV6-1 with TRBJ1-6, with D possibly matching TRBD1 (5 bases). Germline-derived CDR1 and CDR2 are MNHNS and SASEGT. With 2 bases removed from V and 8 bases from J, the gap between germline ends came to 16 bases. This CDR3 spans 16 amino acids.

This clonotype occurred many times. The rearrangement uses TRBV29-1 and TRBJ2-5, with D possibly TRBD2 on 7 matching bases. Germline V gene sequence: CDR1 SQVTM, CDR2 ANQGSEA. The CDR3 has 17 amino acids. Trimming took off 4 bases at V and 4 bases at J, with 25 bases between the two ends. CDR3 coding DNA: TGCAGCGTTGCCAGCTGGGGGGCGGGAGTAGGTCCAGAGACCCAGTACTTC. Its protein is CSVASWGAGVGPETQYF.

Ten or more counts support this clonotype. The V gene is TRBV19, the J gene TRBJ1-5, with 10 nucleotides matching TRBD1. V shed 3 bases and J 4 bases; nucleotides not matched to a gene: 9. This CDR3 contains 17 residues. CDR1 is LNHDA and CDR2 is SQIVND in the germline V gene (reference sequence). CDR3 nucleotides: TGTGCCAGTAGTATCCCGGGACAGGGGAGAGGTAATCAGCCCCAGCATTTT. It is translated as CASSIPGQGRGNQPQHF.

This clonotype was seen many times. The chain recombines TRBV7-2 with TRBJ2-5; 7 nucleotides agree with TRBD2. The length of the CDR3 is 18 residues. The germline V gene encodes CDR1 SGHTA and CDR2 FQGNSA. Unmatched junction bases numbered 15, after V lost 5 bases and J lost 0 bases. CDR3 region: CASSPLRVAGPNQETQYF. In DNA form, the CDR3 reads TGTGCCAGCAGCCCCCTGAGAGTAGCGGGTCCCAACCAAGAGACCCAGTACTTC.

This clonotype was observed a handful of times. The V gene is TRBV19, the J gene TRBJ2-5; D is unclear. The germline gives CDR1 LNHDA, CDR2 SQIVND (reference sequence). The ends were cut back, 6 bases at V and 0 bases at J, with 11 bases in the middle. The CDR3 covers 14 residues. CDR3 loop: CASSTPGYQETQYF. DNA of the CDR3: TGTGCCAGTAGCACCCCCGGCTACCAAGAGACCCAGTACTTC. Full variable domain (missing parts from reference TRBV19 and TRBJ2-5): DGGITQSPKYLFRKEGQNVTLSCEQNLNHDAMYWYRQDPGQGLRLIYYSQIVNDFQKGDIAEGYSVSREKKESFPLTVTSAQKNPTAFYLCASSTPGYQETQYFGPGTRLLVL.

This clonotype showed up many times. The rearrangement links TRBV7-8 to TRBJ1-4, with D unclear. The CDR3 loop spans 11 amino acids. Trimming cost V 4 bases and J 8 bases, with 5 bases left between them. CDR1 and CDR2 (germline): SGHVS, FQNEAQ. This CDR3 reads CASSSQEKLFF. CDR3 coding DNA: TGTGCCAGCAGCTCCCAAGAAAAACTGTTTTTT.

This clonotype was seen at least ten times. The chain is built from TRBV5-6 and TRBJ2-3; TRBD2 might be the D (5 bases). V was trimmed by 2 bases and J by 2 bases, leaving 9 bases between them. CDR1 is SGHDT, CDR2 YYEEEE, per germline. The CDR3 is 14 residues long. In DNA form, the CDR3 reads TGTGCCAGCAGCTTCTTGGAGGTCACAGATACGCAGTATTTT. Amino acids: CASSFLEVTDTQYF.

This clonotype was recorded at least ten times. The CDR3 nucleotides are TGCAGTGCTAGAGATCCACAGGGGAGTCAGCCCCAGCATTTT. Amino acids: CSARDPQGSQPQHF. This rearrangement joins TRBV20-1 to TRBJ1-5, with 7 bases lining up with TRBD1. The CDR3 loop spans 14 amino acids. Per germline, CDR1 DFQATT and CDR2 SNEGSKA (reference sequence). V lost 0 bases and J lost 6; bases outside the gene matches: 5.

The chain is built from TRBV10-3 and TRBJ2-7, with TRBD1 matching 11 bases. Trimming took 10 bases from V and 4 from J; bases not matched to a gene: 12. Germline assignment: CDR1 ENHRY and CDR2 SYGVKD. The CDR3 has 15 residues. The chain's CDR3 is CATGGVGQGDYEQYF. Here the CDR3 DNA reads TGTGCCACCGGCGGGGTGGGACAGGGGGATTACGAGCAGTACTTC.

In its sample, this clonotype was seen many times. The DNA for the CDR3 is TGTGCCATCAGGGGTTTTGGGTCCAGCACAGATACGCAGTATTTT. Translated: CAIRGFGSSTDTQYF. The gene calls are TRBV10-3 and TRBJ2-3; D unclear. V was pared by 6 bases and J by 0 bases, with 13 bases between. Germline V gene sequence: CDR1 ENHRY, CDR2 SYGVKD. The CDR3 length is 15 residues.

Many counts were recorded for this clonotype. The chain employs TRBV24-1 and TRBJ2-5, with 7 bases aligning to TRBD2. V lost 5 bases to trimming and J lost 7 bases; unmatched junction nucleotides: 6. This CDR3 spans 13 amino acids. Germline V lookup: CDR1 KGHDR, CDR2 SFDVKD. The CDR3 bases are TGTGCCACCAGTGTGTCTAGCGGTGGGACCCAGTACTTC. This sequence encodes CATSVSSGGTQYF.

The CDR3 DNA reads TGTGCCAGCAGCCCTTCACCCGGGGGGACTAGCGGGACTACAGATACGCAGTATTTT. It specifies CASSPSPGGTSGTTDTQYF. This rearrangement joins TRBV9 to TRBJ2-3, with 13 bases aligning to TRBD2. CDR1 and CDR2 from the germline V gene are SGDLS and YYNGEE. This CDR3 is 19 amino acids long. V shed 4 bases and J 3 bases; nucleotides not matched to a gene: 14.

This clonotype was recorded a few times. CDR3: CASSLAGSVTPLLSGANVLTF. CDR3 in DNA: TGCGCCAGCAGCTTGGCGGGGAGCGTTACTCCGCTCCTATCTGGGGCCAACGTCCTGACTTTC. V is TRBV5-1 and J is TRBJ2-6; TRBD2 might be the D (5 bases). Trimming stripped 0 bases from V and 1 base from J, with 23 bases between. The CDR3 is made up of 21 amino acids. CDR1 is SGHRS and CDR2 is YFSETQ in the germline V gene.

Ten or more counts support this clonotype. V is TRBV28 and J is TRBJ1-5, with D perhaps TRBD1 (6 bases). With 11 bases removed from V and 0 bases from J, the gap between germline ends came to 20 bases. The CDR3 loop spans 16 amino acids. CDR1 and CDR2 from the germline V gene are MDHEN and SYDVKM. The CDR3 region is CAGTAWGTTSNQPQHF. The CDR3 coding sequence is TGTGCCGGCACCGCCTGGGGGACAACTAGCAATCAGCCCCAGCATTTT.

This rearrangement joins TRBV30 to TRBJ1-5; a possible D gene is TRBD1 (5 bases). V lost 3 bases and J lost 6, with 12 bases in between. The CDR3 is made up of 13 amino acids. From germline, CDR1 is GTSNPN and CDR2 SVGIG (reference sequence). The CDR3 region is CAWRPSGGQPQHF. CDR3 bases: TGTGCCTGGAGACCGAGTGGGGGTCAGCCCCAGCATTTT. Full variable domain (remainder filled in from reference TRBV30 and TRBJ1-5): SQTIHQWPATLVQPVGSPLSLECTVEGTSNPNLYWYRQAAGRGLQLLFYSVGIGQISSEVPQNLSASRPQDRQFILSSKKLLLSDSGFYLCAWRPSGGQPQHFGDGTRLSIL.

This chain connects TRBV30 to TRBJ2-7; no firm D call. From germline, CDR1 is GTSNPN and CDR2 SVGIG (reference sequence). Trimming stripped 0 bases from V and 3 bases from J, with 9 bases between. The CDR3 loop spans 13 amino acids. The CDR3 nucleotides are TGTGCCTGGAGTGTTGGTGCCTTCTACGAGCAGTACTTC. Its protein product is CAWSVGAFYEQYF.

This clonotype was picked up many times. The CDR3 nucleotides read TGTGCCAGCGGGGGCTTCACAGATACGCAGTATTTT. Protein product: CASGGFTDTQYF. The chain recombines TRBV28 with TRBJ2-3, with a weak D call TRBD1 (6 bases). CDR1 is MDHEN, CDR2 SYDVKM, per germline. CDR3 length equals 12 residues. V was pared by 8 bases and J by 2 bases, with 8 bases between.

This clonotype was counted ten times or more. The rearrangement links TRBV6-5 to TRBJ1-1, with 7 bases lining up with TRBD1. Losses at the gene ends were 2 bases for V and 4 bases for J; bases not matched to a gene: 4. CDR3 length: 14 amino acids. CDR1 MNHEY and CDR2 SVGAGI come from the germline V gene. The CDR3 DNA is TGTGCCAGCAGTTACGGAGCAGGGGGCACTGAAGCTTTCTTT. Amino acids: CASSYGAGGTEAFF.

This clonotype was seen at least ten times. The chain employs TRBV6-2 or TRBV6-3 and TRBJ2-2; D not resolved. Germline V gene lookup returns CDR1 MNHEY and CDR2 SVGEGT. Trimming took off 5 bases at V and 6 bases at J, with 13 bases between the two ends. The length of the CDR3 is 14 residues. In DNA, the CDR3 is TGTGCCAGCAGTAACAAGGGCGAGGCCGGGGAGCTGTTTTTT. It translates to CASSNKGEAGELFF.

The chain couples TRBV5-5 to TRBJ2-1, with unresolved D. Trimming shortened V by 4 bases and J by 6 bases, and 17 bases separated the two germline ends. This CDR3 contains 15 residues. The germline gives CDR1 SGHKS, CDR2 YYEKEE (reference sequence). The CDR3 here is CASSADTYPRNEQFF. CDR3 DNA sequence: TGTGCCAGCAGCGCCGACACTTATCCCCGCAATGAGCAGTTCTTC.

This clonotype was observed once. The chain uses TRBV6-1 and TRBJ2-7; TRBD2 aligns across 8 bases. This CDR3 spans 15 amino acids. Trimming at V came to 5 bases and at J to 1 base, leaving 7 bases not matched to a gene. Germline lookup yields CDR1 MNHNS and CDR2 SASEGT. This chain's CDR3 is CASSKELADSYEQYF. Here the CDR3 DNA reads TGTGCCAGCAGTAAGGAACTAGCGGATTCCTACGAGCAGTACTTC.

The chain joins TRBV6-2 or TRBV6-3 to TRBJ2-7; D is uncertain. V was cut by 7 bases and J by 4 bases, with 8 bases left in between. CDR3 length equals 11 residues. Germline CDR1 and CDR2: MNHEY and SVGEGT. CDR3: CASTKLYEQYF. The CDR3 DNA is TGTGCCAGCACAAAGTTGTACGAGCAGTACTTC.

This clonotype was seen repeatedly, ten times or more. The V call is TRBV28, the J call TRBJ2-5, with D uncertain. The CDR3 is made up of 13 amino acids. CDR1 is MDHEN, CDR2 SYDVKM, per germline. V lost 6 bases to trimming and J lost 13 bases, with 21 bases between them. Here the CDR3 reads CASSESLQERGYF. DNA of the CDR3: TGTGCCAGCAGCGAATCCCTGCAGGAGCGTGGGTACTTC. Drawing the rest from reference TRBV28 and TRBJ2-5, the complete variable domain is DVKVTQSSRYLVKRTGEKVFLECVQDMDHENMFWYRQDPGLGLRLIYFSYDVKMKEKGDIPEGYSVSREKKERFSLILESASTNQTSMYLCASSESLQERGYFGPGTRLLVL.